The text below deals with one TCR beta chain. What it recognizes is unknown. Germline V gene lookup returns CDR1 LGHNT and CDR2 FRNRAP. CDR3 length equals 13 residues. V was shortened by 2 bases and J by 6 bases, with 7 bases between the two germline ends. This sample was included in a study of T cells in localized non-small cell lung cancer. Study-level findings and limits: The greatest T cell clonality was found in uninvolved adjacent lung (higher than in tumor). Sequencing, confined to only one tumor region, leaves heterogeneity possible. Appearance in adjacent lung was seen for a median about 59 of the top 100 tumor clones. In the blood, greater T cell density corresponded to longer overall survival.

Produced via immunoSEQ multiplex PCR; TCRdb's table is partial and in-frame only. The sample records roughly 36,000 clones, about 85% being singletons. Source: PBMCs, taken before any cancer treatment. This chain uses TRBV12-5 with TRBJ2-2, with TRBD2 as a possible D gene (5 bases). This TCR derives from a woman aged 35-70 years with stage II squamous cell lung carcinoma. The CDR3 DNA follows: TGTGCTAGTGGTTTGTCGGGATCCGGGGAGCTGTTTTTT. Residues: CASGLSGSGELFF. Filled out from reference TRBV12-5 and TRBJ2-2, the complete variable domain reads DARVTQTPRHKVTEMGQEVTMRCQPILGHNTVFWYRQTMMQGLELLAYFRNRAPLDDSGMPKDRFSAEMPDATLATLKIQPSEPRDSAVYFCASGLSGSGELFFGEGSRLTVL.